One sample yielded the 9 T cell receptor beta chains listed below, sequenced in a study of T cell changes during pregnancy in multiple sclerosis. Repertoires were generated with immunoSEQ multiplex PCR, while TCRdb's copy carries only in-frame clones and drops some. The data hold under 50,000 clones, with less than 95% observed a single time. The sample here was CD8+ T cells from peripheral blood mononuclear cells, taken in the second trimester of pregnancy. These receptors all stem from a female donor with multiple sclerosis, enrolled in a pregnancy study.

The chain links TRBV9 to TRBJ1-1; D gene uncertain. Trimming removed 3 bases from V and 4 bases from J, with 16 bases in between. Germline CDR1 reads SGDLS; CDR2 reads YYNGEE. The CDR3 contains 15 residues. The CDR3, as DNA: TGTGCCAGCAGCGCCGTAGGAGCTGAGGCCACTGAAGCTTTCTTT. Protein sequence: CASSAVGAEATEAFF.

The chain carries TRBV27 and TRBJ2-7, with no clear D. V lost 6 bases and J lost 3, with 9 bases in between. This CDR3 has 12 residues. Germline values: CDR1 MNHEY, CDR2 SMNVEV (reference sequence). The CDR3 DNA reads TGTGCCAGCAGAGGTAACAGCTACGAGCAGTACTTC. This codes for CASRGNSYEQYF.

V usage is TRBV9 and J usage is TRBJ2-3, with D perhaps matching TRBD2 (6 bases). Per the germline V gene, CDR1 is SGDLS and CDR2 is YYNGEE. This CDR3 has 14 residues. The CDR3 reads CASNRDFDTDTQYF. The CDR3 DNA follows: TGTGCGAGTAACCGGGACTTCGACACAGATACGCAGTATTTT. The full variable domain, with the rest looked up from reference TRBV9 and TRBJ2-3, is DSGVTQTPKHLITATGQRVTLRCSPRSGDLSVYWYQQSLDQGLQFLIQYYNGEERAKGNILERFSAQQFPDLHSELNLSSLELGDSALYFCASNRDFDTDTQYFGPGTRLTVL.

The chain combines TRBV15 with TRBJ2-2; perhaps TRBD2 as D (7 bases). The germline V gene has CDR1 LNHNV and CDR2 YYDKDF (reference sequence). With 0 bases removed from V and 5 bases from J, the gap between germline ends came to 13 bases. There are 16 residues in the CDR3. As DNA, the CDR3 is TGTGCCACCAGCAGAGATTCGAGGGGGGGGACCGGGGAGCTGTTTTTT. Amino acids: CATSRDSRGGTGELFF.

The chain uses TRBV6-4 and TRBJ2-3; no firm D call. CDR3 length: 13 amino acids. V was trimmed by 0 bases and J by 3 bases, leaving 4 bases between them. Germline CDR1 MRHNA, CDR2 SNTAGT. In nucleotides, the CDR3 is TGTGCCAGCAGTGACTCCGAGACAGATACGCAGTATTTT. Translation gives CASSDSETDTQYF.

The table lists this clone with a few counts. DNA of the CDR3: TGTGCCAGTAGCCTACTAGGTACCGGGGAGCTGTTTTTT. This sequence encodes CASSLLGTGELFF. V and J are TRBV19 and TRBJ2-2, with a tentative D call TRBD2 (5 bases). V was trimmed by 6 bases and J by 5 bases, leaving 10 bases between them. CDR1 and CDR2 from the germline V gene are LNHDA and SQIVND (reference sequence). CDR3 length: 13 residues.

The V call is TRBV6-4, the J call TRBJ2-1, with 10 bases aligning to TRBD1. J lost 7 bases, V lost 4 bases, and 10 bases had no gene match. The CDR3 extends over 16 amino acids. CDR1 is MRHNA, CDR2 SNTAGT, per germline. The DNA for the CDR3 is TGTGCCAGCAGTGGGGCCCCGGGACAGGGGTCAAATGAGCAGTTCTTC. It is translated as CASSGAPGQGSNEQFF.

The rearrangement uses TRBV13 and TRBJ2-7; TRBD2 matches at 14 bases. V was clipped by 1 base and J by 0 bases; unmatched bases: 14. From germline, CDR1 is PRHDT and CDR2 FYEKMQ (reference sequence). The CDR3 is 21 residues long. The CDR3 DNA is TGTGCCAGCAGCTTAGTTAGGTTCCCGGGACTAGCGGGGGCCCCCTCCTACGAGCAGTACTTC. Translating it yields CASSLVRFPGLAGAPSYEQYF.

The gene calls are TRBV29-1 and TRBJ2-3, with 8 bases matching TRBD2. The germline CDR1 and CDR2 sequences are SQVTM and ANQGSEA. The CDR3 has 13 residues. J was trimmed by 4 bases and V by 7 bases; bases with no gene match: 7. The DNA for the CDR3 is TGCAGCGCCCCGGGACTAGTCGCAGATACGCAGTATTTT. This sequence encodes CSAPGLVADTQYF.